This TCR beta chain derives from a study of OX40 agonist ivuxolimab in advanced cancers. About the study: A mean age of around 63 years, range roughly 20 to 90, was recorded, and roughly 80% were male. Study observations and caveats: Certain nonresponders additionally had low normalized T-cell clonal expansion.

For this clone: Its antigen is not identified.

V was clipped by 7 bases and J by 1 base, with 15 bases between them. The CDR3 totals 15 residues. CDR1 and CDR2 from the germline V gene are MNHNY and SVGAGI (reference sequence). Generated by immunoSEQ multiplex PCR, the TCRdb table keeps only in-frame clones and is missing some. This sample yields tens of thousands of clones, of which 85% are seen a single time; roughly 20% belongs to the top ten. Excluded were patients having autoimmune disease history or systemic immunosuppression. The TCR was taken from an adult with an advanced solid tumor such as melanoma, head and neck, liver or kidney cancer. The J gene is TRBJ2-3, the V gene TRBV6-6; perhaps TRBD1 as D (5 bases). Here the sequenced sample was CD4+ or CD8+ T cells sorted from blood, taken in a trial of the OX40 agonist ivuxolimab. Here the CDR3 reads CASNRWGHGTDTQYF. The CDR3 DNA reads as TGTGCCAGCAATAGGTGGGGCCATGGCACAGATACGCAGTATTTT.